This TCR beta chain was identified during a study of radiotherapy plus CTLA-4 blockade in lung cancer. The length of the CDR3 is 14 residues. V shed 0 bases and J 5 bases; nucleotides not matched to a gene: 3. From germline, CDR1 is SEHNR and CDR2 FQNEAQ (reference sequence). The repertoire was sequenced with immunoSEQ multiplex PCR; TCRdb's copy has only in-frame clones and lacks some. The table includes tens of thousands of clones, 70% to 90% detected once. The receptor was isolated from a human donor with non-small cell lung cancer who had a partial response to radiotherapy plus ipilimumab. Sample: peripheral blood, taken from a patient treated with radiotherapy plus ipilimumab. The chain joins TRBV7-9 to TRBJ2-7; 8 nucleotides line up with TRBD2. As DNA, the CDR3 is TGTGCCAGCAGCTTAGCCGGACTAGCCCACGAGCAGTACTTC. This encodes CASSLAGLAHEQYF.